This record covers a single TCR beta chain. Its antigen is unknown. Nothing much larger sits one base from this clone, and base qualities are not available. These data belong to a study of radiotherapy plus CTLA-4 blockade in lung cancer (dated by TCRdb to the late 2010s). Regarding the study in general: Among enrolled patients, roughly 17% had an objective response and 31% reached disease control.

What the research found in general, with its limitations: TCR clones derived from tumors expanded in peripheral blood after treatment with radiotherapy and ipilimumab. Early dynamic changes in blood T cell clones, together with increased serum interferon-beta after radiation, were reported as the strongest predictors of response.

Library construction relied on the immunoSEQ multiplex PCR assay. Held by TCRdb, this immuneACCESS table contains in-frame sequences only and omits some clones. Under half of the omission traces to an unresolved V gene where checked; the cause of the rest is unknown. In this sample the table shows fewer than 85,000 clones, around 87% of which occur a single time. The ten largest clones capture around 1% of the sample. In the germline V gene, CDR1 corresponds to LGHNT and CDR2 to FRNRAP. A distance of 12 bases separates the germline ends of V and J, which lose 1 base and 7 bases respectively. Including cysteine and phenylalanine, the CDR3 has 14 amino acids. CDR3 DNA only is kept here, 42 bases in frame from base 1. The study tested focal radiation therapy combined with CTLA-4 blockade (ipilimumab) in patients with chemo-refractory metastatic non-small-cell lung cancer.

The sequence came from a human donor with non-small cell lung cancer who had stable disease on radiotherapy plus ipilimumab. The sequences come from peripheral blood, collected from a patient treated with radiotherapy plus ipilimumab. The chain couples TRBV12-5 to TRBJ2-3, with the D gene uncertain. CDR3 protein: CASGLGQSWNTQYF. The DNA reads as follows: TGTGCTAGTGGTTTGGGGCAGTCCTGGAATACGCAGTATTTT.